This T cell receptor beta chain emerged from a study of blood T cell repertoires in COVID-19. The overall study: Samples representing acute and convalescent COVID-19 were sourced from the United States, Italy and Spain.

A Seattle source enrolled patients during active infection and followed them longitudinally. In the original processing: Researchers report that nucleated cell counts were estimated from reference gene primer amplification. Assay: immunoSEQ multiplex PCR; the TCRdb copy retains only in-frame clones and omits some. The DNA gave D and trimming, while V, J and clone size come from that table. The table has more than 300,000 clones, about 87% seen once. The sequenced sample consisted of peripheral blood. The TCR originated in a woman in her twenties or thirties with COVID-19, enrolled during active disease.

Here the CDR3 DNA reads TGTGCCACCAGTGATATACTCAGGGGGGCTCACACTGAAGCTTTCTTT. This sequence encodes CATSDILRGAHTEAFF. The chain uses TRBV24-1 and TRBJ1-1; 7 positions match TRBD1. CDR1 is KGHDR, CDR2 SFDVKD, per germline. The CDR3 consists of 16 residues. The V and J ends lost 3 bases and 3 bases, in that order; junction bases with no gene match: 9.